The 27 T cell receptor beta chains presented below share a single source sample, sequenced in a study of cytomegalovirus exposure and HLA in healthy donors. The primer mix had 60 Vbeta and 13 Jbeta primers. Libraries were prepared by immunoSEQ multiplex PCR; TCRdb keeps only in-frame clonotypes and omits some of them. The repertoire includes more than 95,000 clones, roughly four fifths of them detected once, and 1.6% sits in the top ten. Sequencing used PBMCs. These receptors were obtained from a woman aged 18-35 years in good health and CMV-seronegative.

This chain's CDR3 is CAIRADSGNTIYF. CDR3 nucleotide sequence: TGTGCCATCAGAGCGGACAGTGGAAACACCATATATTTT. J is TRBJ1-3 and V is TRBV10-3; possible D gene TRBD1, 6 bases. The germline CDR1 and CDR2 sequences are ENHRY and SYGVKD. The CDR3 length is 13 residues. V dropped 6 bases and J dropped 3 bases, with 9 bases sitting between them.

The chain is built from TRBV2 and TRBJ2-5; TRBD1 matches 12 bases. Germline assignment: CDR1 SNHLY and CDR2 FYNNEI. The CDR3 is made up of 14 amino acids. The V segment lost 7 bases and the J segment 5 bases; nucleotides outside the gene matches: 5. CDR3 amino acids: CASTRDRGLETQYF. In DNA form, the CDR3 reads TGTGCCAGCACCCGGGACAGGGGGCTGGAGACCCAGTACTTC. Full variable domain (missing parts from reference TRBV2 and TRBJ2-5): EPEVTQTPSHQVTQMGQEVILRCVPISNHLYFYWYRQILGQKVEFLVSFYNNEISEKSEIFDDQFSVERPDGSNFTLKIRSTKLEDSAMYFCASTRDRGLETQYFGPGTRLLVL.

The V gene is TRBV6-1, the J gene TRBJ1-2; D ambiguous. The CDR3 covers 14 residues. Trimming shortened V by 0 bases and J by 2 bases, and 7 bases separated the two germline ends. Germline V CDR1 and CDR2: MNHNS, SASEGT. CDR3 coding DNA: TGTGCCAGCAGTGAAGCCGGCAGGAACTATGGCTACACCTTC. Translation: CASSEAGRNYGYTF.

The gene calls are TRBV5-1 and TRBJ1-1; D gene unclear. Trimming shortened V by 0 bases and J by 4 bases, and 16 bases separated the two germline ends. The CDR3 length is 16 residues. Germline-derived CDR1 and CDR2 are SGHRS and YFSETQ. The DNA for the CDR3 is TGCGCCAGCAGCTTGGCCCCCGAACTTGGTCCCACTGAAGCTTTCTTT. This codes for CASSLAPELGPTEAFF.

This clone appeared a single time. The rearrangement links TRBV6-6 to TRBJ1-2; maybe TRBD1 (5 bases). V lost 5 bases and J 5 bases, leaving 21 bases between the germline ends. CDR1 is MNHNY, CDR2 SVGAGI, per germline (reference sequence). The CDR3 extends over 16 amino acids. The CDR3 DNA follows: TGTGCCAGCAGTCCTTTTCGGAGCGGGGACGGGTATGGCTACACCTTC. Its translation: CASSPFRSGDGYGYTF.

Worth noting for this clone: The sample contains more than one DNA sequence encoding this CDR3. The V gene is TRBV30, the J gene TRBJ1-1, with 7 bases matching TRBD1. Germline CDR1 is GTSNPN and CDR2 is SVGIG (reference sequence). The CDR3 is 19 amino acids. V gave up 0 bases and J gave up 0 bases; unmatched junction bases: 16. The CDR3 protein is CAWSVRGRGVVAMNTEAFF. CDR3 nucleotide sequence: TGTGCCTGGAGTGTACGCGGCAGGGGGGTCGTCGCTATGAACACTGAAGCTTTCTTT.

This chain connects TRBV10-3 to TRBJ1-5, with 12 bases lining up with TRBD1. The CDR3 has 18 amino acids. Germline trimming cut 8 bases from V and 2 bases from J; bases unmatched to any gene: 13. Germline CDR1 ENHRY, CDR2 SYGVKD. The CDR3 nucleotides are TGTGCCATCGGGGGGGGACAGGGGGCCGGTCAAGGCAATCAGCCCCAGCATTTT. Protein: CAIGGGQGAGQGNQPQHF.

This clone was found a few times. The chain links TRBV4-1 to TRBJ1-4; weak D call: TRBD1 (6 bases). Germline-derived CDR1 and CDR2 are MGHRA and YSYEKL. Trimming removed 1 base at V and 4 bases at J, with 13 bases between. The CDR3 sequence is 16 residues long. The CDR3: CASSQGTGSGNEKLFF. CDR3 nucleotide sequence: TGCGCCAGCAGCCAAGGAACAGGGTCAGGTAATGAAAAACTGTTTTTT.

This clone was observed once. The rearrangement uses TRBV10-3 and TRBJ1-1, with TRBD1 as a possible D gene (6 bases). The germline gives CDR1 ENHRY, CDR2 SYGVKD. Trimming removed 8 bases at V and 4 bases at J, with 20 bases between. This CDR3 region has 15 residues. The CDR3 loop is CAIRRGDNEGTEAFF. The CDR3, as DNA: TGTGCCATCCGCCGGGGGGACAACGAAGGCACTGAAGCTTTCTTT.

The chain uses TRBV5-6 and TRBJ2-1, with TRBD2 matching 12 bases. The CDR3 is 17 amino acids. Germline V gene data show CDR1 as SGHDT and CDR2 as YYEEEE. Trimming cost V 4 bases and J 3 bases; bases outside gene matches: 8. The CDR3 bases are TGTGCCAGCAGCGTCGAGGCTAGCGGGGGGGGCTACAATGAGCAGTTCTTC. As protein: CASSVEASGGGYNEQFF. The full variable domain, in which reference TRBV5-6 and TRBJ2-1 provide the parts outside the CDR3, is DAGVTQSPTHLIKTRGQQVTLRCSPKSGHDTVSWYQQALGQGPQFIFQYYEEEERQRGNFPDRFSGHQFPNYSSELNVNALLLGDSALYLCASSVEASGGGYNEQFFGPGTRLTVL.

In its sample, this clone was seen a few times. This sequence joins TRBV7-8 and TRBJ1-5; TRBD1 agrees at 8 bases. V was pared by 5 bases and J by 0 bases, with 12 bases of the junction left unmatched. In germline, CDR1 is SGHVS, CDR2 FQNEAQ. The CDR3 is 18 amino acids. The CDR3 sequence: CASSRSGQGLFSNQPQHF. CDR3 sequence (DNA): TGTGCCAGCAGCCGTTCCGGACAGGGCCTTTTTAGCAATCAGCCCCAGCATTTT.

CDR3 amino acids: CASSQGQGGIYGYTF. The CDR3 coding sequence is TGTGCCAGCAGCCAAGGACAGGGGGGTATCTATGGCTACACCTTC. The chain links TRBV4-2 to TRBJ1-2; TRBD1 matches 9 bases. There are 15 residues in the CDR3. CDR1 is LGHNA and CDR2 is YNFKEQ in the germline V gene. V was clipped by 1 base and J by 4 bases; unmatched bases: 4.

V is TRBV16 and J is TRBJ1-6, with D maybe TRBD1 (5 bases). Per the germline V gene, CDR1 is KGHSY and CDR2 is FQNENV. V was clipped by 4 bases and J by 9 bases, with 13 bases between them. The CDR3 is 14 residues long. Here the CDR3 DNA reads TGTGCCAGCAGCCCTAGGGGTTTGAGTTCACCCCTCCACTTT. It translates to CASSPRGLSSPLHF.

This clone was observed a single time. The rearrangement uses TRBV20-1 and TRBJ1-1; 7 bases agree with TRBD1. Trimming at V came to 7 bases and at J to 7 bases, leaving 6 bases not matched to a gene. This CDR3 comprises 11 residues. Germline lookup yields CDR1 DFQATT and CDR2 SNEGSKA (reference sequence). The CDR3 DNA is TGCAGTGAGGGGGCGTATCGTGAAGCTTTCTTT. Translation: CSEGAYREAFF.

V is TRBV4-1 and J is TRBJ1-4, with TRBD1 identical over 8 bases. The CDR3 is 19 amino acids. Germline CDR1 and CDR2: MGHRA and YSYEKL. The junction had 18 bases not matched to a gene; V was cut back by 3 bases and J by 6 bases. The CDR3 coding sequence is TGCGCCAGCAGCCAGCGCCCCGCGGAATTTGACAGGGGCTATGAAAAACTGTTTTTT. Translated: CASSQRPAEFDRGYEKLFF.

V gene TRBV25-1 combines with J gene TRBJ2-1; a weak D match, TRBD1 (5 bases). CDR1 and CDR2 from the germline V gene are MGHDK and SYGVNS. This CDR3 comprises 15 residues. V lost 1 base and J lost 2, with 9 bases in between. CDR3 residues: CASSEWGSPYNEQFF. CDR3 DNA: TGTGCCAGCAGTGAATGGGGCAGTCCCTACAATGAGCAGTTCTTC.

The chain uses TRBV14 and TRBJ2-5; TRBD2 matches 12 bases. From germline, CDR1 is SGHDN and CDR2 FVKESK. With V trimmed by 6 bases and J by 6 bases, 5 bases remained unmatched. The CDR3 length is 14 residues. CDR3 bases: TGTGCCAGCAGTCGGACTAGCGGGGCACAGACCCAGTACTTC. Protein sequence: CASSRTSGAQTQYF.

The chain uses TRBV28 and TRBJ1-1; the D gene is possibly TRBD1 (6 bases). Germline CDR1 is MDHEN and CDR2 is SYDVKM. This CDR3 has 16 amino acids. V lost 5 bases, J lost 0 bases, and 16 bases lay in between. The CDR3 DNA follows: TGTGCCAGCAGTCTCACCCGGACAGCTATGAACACTGAAGCTTTCTTT. It encodes CASSLTRTAMNTEAFF.

The J gene is TRBJ1-4, the V gene TRBV27; TRBD1 matches 9 bases. The V and J ends lost 8 bases and 6 bases, in that order; junction bases with no gene match: 7. There are 14 residues in the CDR3. The germline V gene encodes CDR1 MNHEY and CDR2 SMNVEV (reference sequence). DNA for the CDR3: TGTGCCAGCCGCTCACAGGGGGCGGATGAAAAACTGTTTTTT. It codes for CASRSQGADEKLFF. The complete variable domain, with remaining parts taken from reference TRBV27 and TRBJ1-4, reads EAQVTQNPRYLITVTGKKLTVTCSQNMNHEYMSWYRQDPGLGLRQIYYSMNVEVTDKGDVPEGYKVSRKEKRNFPLILESPSPNQTSLYFCASRSQGADEKLFFGSGTQLSVL.

A few counts support this clone. This chain joins TRBV10-1 and TRBJ2-7; D is undetermined. The CDR3 covers 17 residues. Trimming took off 10 bases at V and 3 bases at J, with 28 bases between the two ends. Germline V gene data show CDR1 as WNHNN and CDR2 as SYGVQD (reference sequence). CDR3 residues: CAIIRGTGEHVFYEQYF. As DNA, the CDR3 is TGCGCCATCATACGCGGAACCGGCGAGCACGTTTTCTACGAGCAGTACTTC.

The J gene is TRBJ2-2, the V gene TRBV6-4; TRBD2 matches 10 bases. CDR1 is MRHNA and CDR2 is SNTAGT in the germline V gene. This CDR3 comprises 20 residues. J was trimmed by 0 bases and V by 2 bases; bases with no gene match: 12. In DNA form, the CDR3 reads TGTGCCAGCAGTGACGTGCGGCTAGCGGGGGCCGACTCGAACACCGGGGAGCTGTTTTTT. Protein sequence: CASSDVRLAGADSNTGELFF.

This chain links TRBV6-9 with TRBJ2-2; D may be TRBD2 (6 bases). Germline CDR1 is MNHGY and CDR2 is SVAAGI. The CDR3 has 17 residues. V was clipped by 4 bases and J by 0 bases, with 15 bases between them. CDR3 amino acids: CASSFGEDLTNTGELFF. CDR3 bases: TGTGCCAGCAGTTTCGGGGAGGATCTTACGAACACCGGGGAGCTGTTTTTT.

The chain combines TRBV27 with TRBJ2-7; D is undetermined. Per the germline V gene, CDR1 is MNHEY and CDR2 is SMNVEV (reference sequence). V lost 5 bases, J lost 7 bases, and 18 bases lay in between. The CDR3 sequence is 14 residues long. The CDR3 reads CASSHILSPGEQYF. The DNA of the CDR3 is TGTGCCAGCAGTCATATATTATCGCCCGGGGAGCAGTACTTC.

CDR3 nucleotide sequence: TGTGCCAGCAGCAAGACAAGCGGTCTTCAGCCCCAGCATTTT. It codes for CASSKTSGLQPQHF. The chain carries TRBV28 and TRBJ1-5, with D unclear. This CDR3 has 14 amino acids. Trimming removed 6 bases from V and 6 bases from J, with 15 bases in between. CDR1 and CDR2 (germline): MDHEN, SYDVKM.

The CDR3 DNA reads as TGTGCCAGCACCTCAACCTACGGGGGTCAGCCCCAGCATTTT. It yields the protein CASTSTYGGQPQHF. The rearrangement links TRBV6-1 to TRBJ1-5, with a possible D match to TRBD1 (5 bases). This CDR3 contains 14 residues. V lost 7 bases and J lost 6, with 16 bases in between. Germline assignment: CDR1 MNHNS and CDR2 SASEGT.

V is TRBV7-2 and J is TRBJ1-1, with D perhaps matching TRBD1 (5 bases). The V gene lost 4 bases and the J gene lost 1 base, with 13 bases spanning the gap. CDR3 length equals 15 residues. Germline V lookup: CDR1 SGHTA, CDR2 FQGNSA. CDR3 coding DNA: TGTGCCAGCAGCTGGGTCGCGACAGCGAACACTGAAGCTTTCTTT. Amino acid sequence: CASSWVATANTEAFF. The variable domain in full, completed from reference TRBV7-2 and TRBJ1-1, reads GAGVSQSPSNKVTEKGKDVELRCDPISGHTALYWYRQSLGQGLEFLIYFQGNSAPDKSGLPSDRFSAERTGGSVSTLTIQRTQQEDSAVYLCASSWVATANTEAFFGQGTRLTVV.

V gene TRBV5-4 combines with J gene TRBJ1-1; maybe TRBD1 (6 bases). Germline V gene lookup returns CDR1 SGHNT and CDR2 YYREEE (reference sequence). This CDR3 region has 15 residues. With 2 bases removed from V and 4 bases from J, the gap between germline ends came to 15 bases. CDR3 amino acids: CASSFGGAVGTEAFF. In DNA form, the CDR3 reads TGTGCCAGCAGCTTCGGGGGGGCCGTCGGCACTGAAGCTTTCTTT.